The next 12 T cell receptor beta chains were all read from a single sample in a study of cytomegalovirus exposure and HLA in healthy donors (dated by TCRdb to about 2017). Libraries were prepared through the immunoSEQ multiplex PCR assay. The multiplex PCR relied on a mix of 60 forward primers for TCR Vbeta segments and 13 reverse primers for TCR Jbeta segments. TCRdb carries this immuneACCESS record with in-frame sequences only. Its versions omit some clonotypes, under half of them owing to an unresolved V gene in the studies checked, with the rest unexplained. The sample contains under 200,000 clones, around 79% of them found a single time. 0.5% to 0.55% of the sample is held by the ten biggest clonotypes. Sequencing was done on a sample of PBMCs. Receptors originate from a woman between 45 and 65 years old in good health and CMV-seronegative.

This chain joins TRBV7-8 and TRBJ2-7; a weak D match, TRBD1 (6 bases). The V gene's germline CDR1 is SGHVS and CDR2 FQNEAQ. The CDR3 has 14 amino acids. V was trimmed by 4 bases and J by 4 bases, leaving 14 bases between them. CDR3 in amino acids: CASSSGTFLYEQYF. Written as DNA, the CDR3 is TGTGCCAGCAGCTCCGGGACATTTCTGTACGAGCAGTACTTC.

This clone was seen just once. The V and J genes are TRBV19 and TRBJ2-2; D perhaps matches TRBD2 (5 bases). Trimming pared 4 bases from V and 5 bases from J, leaving 8 bases between. This CDR3 region has 13 residues. CDR1 and CDR2 (germline): LNHDA, SQIVND (reference sequence). The CDR3 DNA sequence: TGTGCCAGTAGTACCCGGGGTACCGGGGAGCTGTTTTTT. This encodes CASSTRGTGELFF. Variable domain in full (rest from reference TRBV19 and TRBJ2-2): DGGITQSPKYLFRKEGQNVTLSCEQNLNHDAMYWYRQDPGQGLRLIYYSQIVNDFQKGDIAEGYSVSREKKESFPLTVTSAQKNPTAFYLCASSTRGTGELFFGEGSRLTVL.

The table lists this clone with a count of one. The rearrangement uses TRBV21-1 and TRBJ1-2; whether TRBD1, the table's D call, matches the DNA was not checked. TRBV21-1 is labeled a pseudogene. The CDR3 extends over 18 amino acids. Here the CDR3 DNA reads TGTGCCAGCACCCTACCTAGGGACAGGGAAGGTATTTCGGGTGGCTACACCTTC. It is translated as CASTLPRDREGISGGYTF.

The rearrangement links TRBV5-5 to TRBJ1-1; D perhaps matches TRBD1 (5 bases). CDR3 size: 16 residues. Trimming removed 4 bases at V and 1 base at J, with 17 bases between. The germline CDR1 and CDR2 sequences are SGHKS and YYEKEE (reference sequence). CDR3 sequence reads: CASSRAGSGGNTEAFF. Written as DNA, the CDR3 is TGTGCCAGCAGCCGAGCGGGTAGTGGGGGGAACACTGAAGCTTTCTTT. Full variable domain (rest looked up from reference TRBV5-5 and TRBJ1-1): DAGVTQSPTHLIKTRGQQVTLRCSPISGHKSVSWYQQVLGQGPQFIFQYYEKEERGRGNFPDRFSARQFPNYSSELNVNALLLGDSALYLCASSRAGSGGNTEAFFGQGTRLTVV.

V is TRBV5-6 and J is TRBJ2-5, with 11 bases that match TRBD1. Germline CDR1 reads SGHDT; CDR2 reads YYEEEE. CDR3 length: 15 amino acids. Trimming cost V 4 bases and J 4 bases; bases outside gene matches: 6. The CDR3 nucleotides are TGTGCCAGCAGCATTAGGACAGGGGGCAGAGAGACCCAGTACTTC. This sequence encodes CASSIRTGGRETQYF.

The chain couples TRBV7-9 to TRBJ2-1; D perhaps matches TRBD2 (5 bases). There are 15 residues in the CDR3. V gave up 5 bases and J gave up 0 bases, with 11 bases separating them. Germline lookup yields CDR1 SEHNR and CDR2 FQNEAQ (reference sequence). In DNA, the CDR3 is TGTGCCAGCAGCCCAGGACTGAGCTCCTACAATGAGCAGTTCTTC. Its translation: CASSPGLSSYNEQFF.

About this clone: One end of the junction does not line up with germline, which may come from a read error. The V and J genes are TRBV4-3 and TRBJ1-2, with D unresolved. From germline, CDR1 is LGHNA and CDR2 YSLEER. This CDR3 is 16 amino acids long. This chain's CDR3 is CASGQDYRSAGGGYTF. The CDR3 bases are TGCGCCAGCGGCCAAGATTATAGGTCCGCCGGAGGCGGCTACACCTTC.

V is TRBV30 and J is TRBJ2-2; D gene uncertain. The CDR3 is made up of 14 amino acids. V lost 0 bases, J lost 0 bases, and 5 bases lay in between. Germline V CDR1 and CDR2: GTSNPN, SVGIG (reference sequence). The CDR3 loop reads CAWSVIANTGELFF. As DNA, the CDR3 is TGTGCCTGGAGTGTAATAGCGAACACCGGGGAGCTGTTTTTT.

The chain recombines TRBV7-2 with TRBJ2-3; possible D gene TRBD2, 6 bases. Germline CDR1 and CDR2: SGHTA and FQGNSA. The CDR3 loop spans 14 amino acids. V was trimmed by 1 base and J by 7 bases, leaving 12 bases between them. CDR3: CASSLERRGNTQYF. In nucleotides, the CDR3 is TGTGCCAGCAGCTTAGAACGGCGGGGCAATACGCAGTATTTT.

This clone has a handful of counts. The chain couples TRBV2 to TRBJ2-7; 13 bases are a match to TRBD2. The CDR3 is 14 residues long. Germline CDR1 SNHLY, CDR2 FYNNEI. Trimming took 6 bases from V and 1 from J; bases not matched to a gene: 0. DNA of the CDR3: TGTGCCAGCAGACTAGCGGGGGGGTCCTACGAGCAGTACTTC. Translated, it gives CASRLAGGSYEQYF.

This chain connects TRBV5-7 to TRBJ1-4; D may be TRBD1 (6 bases). TRBV5-7 is reported as an ORF; its role is uncertain. This CDR3 contains 13 residues. V lost 1 base, J lost 8 bases, and 9 bases lay in between. CDR3 sequence: CASSLRTAEKLFF. For the CDR3, the DNA is TGTGCCAGCAGCTTGAGGACAGCCGAAAAACTGTTTTTT.

This sequence joins TRBV5-4 and TRBJ2-5; D is unclear. This CDR3 is built from 15 residues. In germline, CDR1 is SGHNT, CDR2 YYREEE (reference sequence). Trimming left V 1 base short and J 3 bases short, with 13 bases between. Here the CDR3 DNA reads TGTGCCAGCAGCTTGAGTACGGATACTAAAGAGACCCAGTACTTC. Its translation is CASSLSTDTKETQYF.